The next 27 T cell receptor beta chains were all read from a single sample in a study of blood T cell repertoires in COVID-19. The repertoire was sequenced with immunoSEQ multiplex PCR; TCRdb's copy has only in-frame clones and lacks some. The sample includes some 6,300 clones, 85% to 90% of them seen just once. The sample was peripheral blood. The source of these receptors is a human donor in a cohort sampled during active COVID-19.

The CDR3 loop reads CSVAGRRNTGELFF. The CDR3 DNA is TGCAGCGTTGCGGGGAGGAGGAACACCGGGGAGCTGTTTTTT. The rearrangement uses TRBV29-1 and TRBJ2-2, with D perhaps TRBD2 (6 bases). The V and J ends lost 4 bases and 1 base respectively, with 10 bases between them. Germline CDR1 is SQVTM and CDR2 is ANQGSEA. The CDR3 runs 14 residues.

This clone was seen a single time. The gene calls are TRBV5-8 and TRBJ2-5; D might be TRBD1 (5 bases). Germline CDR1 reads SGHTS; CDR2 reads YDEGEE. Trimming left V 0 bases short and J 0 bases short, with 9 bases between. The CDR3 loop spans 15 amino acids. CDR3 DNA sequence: TGTGCCAGCAGCTTGGGCAGGGCTTACCAAGAGACCCAGTACTTC. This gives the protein CASSLGRAYQETQYF.

The CDR3 is CATSGTGSTDTQYF. The CDR3 nucleotides read TGTGCCACATCCGGGACAGGGTCCACAGATACGCAGTATTTT. The V call is TRBV7-9, the J call TRBJ2-3; TRBD1 matches at 9 bases. Trimming removed 10 bases from V and 2 bases from J; junction bases left unmatched: 7. Germline values: CDR1 SEHNR, CDR2 FQNEAQ (reference sequence). The CDR3 loop spans 14 amino acids.

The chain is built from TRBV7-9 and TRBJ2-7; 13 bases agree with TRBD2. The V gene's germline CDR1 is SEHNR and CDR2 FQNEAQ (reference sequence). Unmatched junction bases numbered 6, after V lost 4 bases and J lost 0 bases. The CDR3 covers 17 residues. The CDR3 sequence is CASSSWTSGSPSYEQYF. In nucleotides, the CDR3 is TGTGCCAGCAGCTCCTGGACTAGCGGGAGTCCCTCCTACGAGCAGTACTTC.

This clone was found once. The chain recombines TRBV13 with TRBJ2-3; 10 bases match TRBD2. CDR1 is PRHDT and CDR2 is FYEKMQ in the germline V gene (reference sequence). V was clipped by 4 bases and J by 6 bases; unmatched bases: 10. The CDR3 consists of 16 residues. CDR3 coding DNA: TGTGCCAGCAGCTCTCCACTAGCGGGGAGTGGGGATACGCAGTATTTT. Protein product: CASSSPLAGSGDTQYF.

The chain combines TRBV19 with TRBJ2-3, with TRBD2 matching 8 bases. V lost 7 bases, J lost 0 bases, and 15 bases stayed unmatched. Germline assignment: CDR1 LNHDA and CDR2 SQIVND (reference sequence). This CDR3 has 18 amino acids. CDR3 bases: TGTGCCAGTATGGGTCTTGCGGGGGGCCCCATTAGCACAGATACGCAGTATTTT. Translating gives CASMGLAGGPISTDTQYF.

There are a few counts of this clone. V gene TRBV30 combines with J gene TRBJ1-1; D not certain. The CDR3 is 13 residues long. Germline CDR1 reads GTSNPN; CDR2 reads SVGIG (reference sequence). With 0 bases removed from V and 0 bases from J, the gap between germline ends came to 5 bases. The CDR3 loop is CAWSVQLNTEAFF. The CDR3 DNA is TGTGCCTGGAGTGTACAGCTGAACACTGAAGCTTTCTTT.

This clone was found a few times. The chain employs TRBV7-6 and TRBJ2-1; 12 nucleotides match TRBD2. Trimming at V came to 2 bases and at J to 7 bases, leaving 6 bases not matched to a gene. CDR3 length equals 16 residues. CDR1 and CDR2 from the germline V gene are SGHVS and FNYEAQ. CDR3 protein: CASSLWASGGENEQFF. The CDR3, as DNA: TGTGCCAGCAGCTTATGGGCTAGCGGGGGGGAAAATGAGCAGTTCTTC.

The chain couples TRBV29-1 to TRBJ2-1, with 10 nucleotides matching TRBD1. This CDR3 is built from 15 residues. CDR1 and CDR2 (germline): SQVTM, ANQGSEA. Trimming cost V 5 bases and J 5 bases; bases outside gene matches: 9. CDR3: CSVSPGTGVHNEQFF. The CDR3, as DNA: TGCAGCGTTTCCCCCGGGACAGGGGTGCACAATGAGCAGTTCTTC.

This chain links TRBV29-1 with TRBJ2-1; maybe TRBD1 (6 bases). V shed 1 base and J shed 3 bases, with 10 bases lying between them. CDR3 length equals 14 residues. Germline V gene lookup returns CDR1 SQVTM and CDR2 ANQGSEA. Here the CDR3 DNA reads TGCAGCGTTGAAGTCACGACAGGCTACAATGAGCAGTTCTTC. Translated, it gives CSVEVTTGYNEQFF.

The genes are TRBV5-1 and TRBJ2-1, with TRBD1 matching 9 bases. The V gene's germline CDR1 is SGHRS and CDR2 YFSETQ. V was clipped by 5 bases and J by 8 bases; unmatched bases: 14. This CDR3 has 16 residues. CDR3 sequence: CASRLTPGQGIHEQFF. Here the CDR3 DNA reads TGCGCCAGCAGGCTTACCCCGGGACAGGGAATTCATGAGCAGTTCTTC.

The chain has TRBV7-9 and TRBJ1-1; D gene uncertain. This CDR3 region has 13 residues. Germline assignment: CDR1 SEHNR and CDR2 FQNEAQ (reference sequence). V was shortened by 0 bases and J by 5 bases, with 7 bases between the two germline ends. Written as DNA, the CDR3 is TGTGCCAGCAGCTTAGCGGCCAGTACTGAAGCTTTCTTT. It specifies CASSLAASTEAFF. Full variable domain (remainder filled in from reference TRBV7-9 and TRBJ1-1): DTGVSQNPRHKITKRGQNVTFRCDPISEHNRLYWYRQTLGQGPEFLTYFQNEAQLEKSRLLSDRFSAERPKGSFSTLEIQRTEQGDSAMYLCASSLAASTEAFFGQGTRLTVV.

In nucleotides, the CDR3 is TGTGCCAGCAGCACGGGACTAGCGGGGGTCTATTCCTACAATGAGCAGTTCTTC. Its protein is CASSTGLAGVYSYNEQFF. The chain is built from TRBV9 and TRBJ2-1; TRBD2 matches 14 bases. Looked up from germline, CDR1 is SGDLS and CDR2 is YYNGEE. CDR3 size: 18 residues. Losses at the gene ends were 4 bases for V and 1 base for J; bases not matched to a gene: 7.

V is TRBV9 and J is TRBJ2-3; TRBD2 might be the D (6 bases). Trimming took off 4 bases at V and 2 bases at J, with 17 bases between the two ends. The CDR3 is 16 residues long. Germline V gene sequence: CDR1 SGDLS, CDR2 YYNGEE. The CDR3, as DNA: TGTGCCAGCAGCAAGGGGACTCCTCATCTCACAGATACGCAGTATTTT. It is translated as CASSKGTPHLTDTQYF.

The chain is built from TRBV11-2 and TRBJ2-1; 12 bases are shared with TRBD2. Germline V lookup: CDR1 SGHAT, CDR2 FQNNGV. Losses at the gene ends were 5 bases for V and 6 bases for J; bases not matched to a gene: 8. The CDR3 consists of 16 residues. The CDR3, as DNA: TGTGCCAGCAGCGCAAAGACTAGCGGGAGAATCAATGAGCAGTTCTTC. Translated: CASSAKTSGRINEQFF.

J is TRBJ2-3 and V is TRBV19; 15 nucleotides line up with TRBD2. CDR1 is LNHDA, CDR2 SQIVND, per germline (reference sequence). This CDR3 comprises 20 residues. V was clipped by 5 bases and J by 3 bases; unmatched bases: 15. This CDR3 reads CASSSKAGLAGGIGTDTQYF. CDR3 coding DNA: TGTGCCAGTAGTTCCAAGGCGGGACTAGCGGGAGGCATAGGAACAGATACGCAGTATTTT.

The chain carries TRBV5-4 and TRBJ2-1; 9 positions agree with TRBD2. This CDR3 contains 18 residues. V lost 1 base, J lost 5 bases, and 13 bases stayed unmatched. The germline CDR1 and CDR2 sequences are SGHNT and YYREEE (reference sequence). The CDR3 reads CASSLYSAGGLLNNEQFF. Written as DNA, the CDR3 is TGTGCCAGCAGCTTGTATTCAGCGGGGGGTCTCCTAAACAATGAGCAGTTCTTC.

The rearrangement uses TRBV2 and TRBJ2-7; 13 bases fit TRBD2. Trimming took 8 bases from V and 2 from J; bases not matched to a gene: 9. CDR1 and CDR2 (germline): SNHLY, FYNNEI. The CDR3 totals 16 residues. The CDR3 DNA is TGTGCCAGCGTGGGACTAGCGGGAAAAGGGGCCTACGAGCAGTACTTC. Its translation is CASVGLAGKGAYEQYF.

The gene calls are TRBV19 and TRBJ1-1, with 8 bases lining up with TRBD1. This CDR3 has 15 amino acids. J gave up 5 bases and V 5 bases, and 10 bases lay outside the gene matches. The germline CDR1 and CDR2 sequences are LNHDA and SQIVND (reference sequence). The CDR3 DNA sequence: TGTGCCAGTAGTCCCCAGGGGGCGCGCCGAACTGAAGCTTTCTTT. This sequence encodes CASSPQGARRTEAFF.

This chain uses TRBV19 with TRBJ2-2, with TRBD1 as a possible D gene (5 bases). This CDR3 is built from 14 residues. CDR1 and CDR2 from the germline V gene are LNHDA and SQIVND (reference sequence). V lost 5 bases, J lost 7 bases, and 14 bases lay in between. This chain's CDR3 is CASSAQGGNGELFF. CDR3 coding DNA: TGTGCCAGTAGTGCCCAGGGTGGAAACGGGGAGCTGTTTTTT.

This CDR3 is CASSKTGLGTQYF. CDR3 in DNA: TGTGCCAGCAGCAAAACAGGGCTGGGGACCCAGTACTTC. The chain is built from TRBV5-4 and TRBJ2-5; D is possibly TRBD1 (6 bases). Per the germline V gene, CDR1 is SGHNT and CDR2 is YYREEE (reference sequence). The CDR3 totals 13 residues. Trimming cost V 4 bases and J 7 bases, with 14 bases left between them.

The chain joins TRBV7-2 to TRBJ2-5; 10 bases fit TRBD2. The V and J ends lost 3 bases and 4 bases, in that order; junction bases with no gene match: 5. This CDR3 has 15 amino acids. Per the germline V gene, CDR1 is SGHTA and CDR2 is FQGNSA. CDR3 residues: CASSFPSGGGETQYF. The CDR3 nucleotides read TGTGCCAGCAGCTTCCCTAGCGGGGGCGGAGAGACCCAGTACTTC.

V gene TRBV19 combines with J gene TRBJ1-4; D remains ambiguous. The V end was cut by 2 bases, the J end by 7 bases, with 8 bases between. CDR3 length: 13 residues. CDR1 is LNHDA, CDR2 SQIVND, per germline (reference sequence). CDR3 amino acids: CASSIRHGEKLFF. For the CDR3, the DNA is TGTGCCAGTAGTATAAGACACGGTGAAAAACTGTTTTTT. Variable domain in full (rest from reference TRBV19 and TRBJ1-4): DGGITQSPKYLFRKEGQNVTLSCEQNLNHDAMYWYRQDPGQGLRLIYYSQIVNDFQKGDIAEGYSVSREKKESFPLTVTSAQKNPTAFYLCASSIRHGEKLFFGSGTQLSVL.

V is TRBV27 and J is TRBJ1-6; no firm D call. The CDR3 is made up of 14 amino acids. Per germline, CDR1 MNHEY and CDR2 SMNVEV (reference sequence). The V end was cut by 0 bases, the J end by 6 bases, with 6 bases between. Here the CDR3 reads CASSLSSLNSPLHF. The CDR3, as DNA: TGTGCCAGCAGTTTATCTAGCCTTAATTCACCCCTCCACTTT.

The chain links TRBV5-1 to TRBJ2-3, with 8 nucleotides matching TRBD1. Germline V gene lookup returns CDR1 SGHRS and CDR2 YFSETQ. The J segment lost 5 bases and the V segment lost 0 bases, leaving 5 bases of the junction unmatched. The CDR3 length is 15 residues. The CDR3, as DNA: TGCGCCAGCAGCTTGGCAGCAGGGGGCGTAGATACGCAGTATTTT. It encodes CASSLAAGGVDTQYF.

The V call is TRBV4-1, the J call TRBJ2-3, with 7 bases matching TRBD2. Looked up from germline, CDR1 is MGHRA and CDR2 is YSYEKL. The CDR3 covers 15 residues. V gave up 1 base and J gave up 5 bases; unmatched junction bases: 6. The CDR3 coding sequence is TGCGCCAGCAGCCAAGCGGCGGGGGAGGGAGATACGCAGTATTTT. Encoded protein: CASSQAAGEGDTQYF.

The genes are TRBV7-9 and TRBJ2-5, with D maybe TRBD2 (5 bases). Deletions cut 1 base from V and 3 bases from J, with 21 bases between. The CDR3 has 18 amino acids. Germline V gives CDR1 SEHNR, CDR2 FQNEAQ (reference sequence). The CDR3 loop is CASSLELWERLRKETQYF. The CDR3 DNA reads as TGTGCCAGCAGCTTAGAACTCTGGGAGCGACTACGGAAAGAGACCCAGTACTTC.